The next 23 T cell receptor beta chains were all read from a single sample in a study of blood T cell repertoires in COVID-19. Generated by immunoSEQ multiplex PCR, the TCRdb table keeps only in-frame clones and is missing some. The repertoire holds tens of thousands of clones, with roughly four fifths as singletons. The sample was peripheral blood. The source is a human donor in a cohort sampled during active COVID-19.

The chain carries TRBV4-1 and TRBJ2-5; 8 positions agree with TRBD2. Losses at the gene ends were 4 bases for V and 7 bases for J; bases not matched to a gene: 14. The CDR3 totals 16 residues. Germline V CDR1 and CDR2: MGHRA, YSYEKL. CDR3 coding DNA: TGCGCCAGCAGCCTCTCGGGGGGGGGCGCCGTCTTGACCCAGTACTTC. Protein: CASSLSGGGAVLTQYF.

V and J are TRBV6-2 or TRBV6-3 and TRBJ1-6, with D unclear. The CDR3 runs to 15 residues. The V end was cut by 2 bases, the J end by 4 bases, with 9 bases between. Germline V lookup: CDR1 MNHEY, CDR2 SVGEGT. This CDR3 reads CASSYGQEYNSPLHF. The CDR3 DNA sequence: TGTGCCAGCAGTTACGGGCAGGAATATAATTCACCCCTCCACTTT.

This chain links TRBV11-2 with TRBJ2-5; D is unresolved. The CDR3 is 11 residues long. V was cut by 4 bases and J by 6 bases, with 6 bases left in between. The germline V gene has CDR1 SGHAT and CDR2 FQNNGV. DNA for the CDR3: TGTGCCAGCAGCTCAGGAAAGACCCAGTACTTC. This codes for CASSSGKTQYF.

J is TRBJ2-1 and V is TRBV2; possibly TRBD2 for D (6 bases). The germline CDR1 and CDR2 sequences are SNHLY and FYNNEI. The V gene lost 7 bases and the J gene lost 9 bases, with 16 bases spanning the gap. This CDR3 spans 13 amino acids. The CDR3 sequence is CASNRRREGEQFF. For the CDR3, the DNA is TGTGCCAGCAATCGACGGCGGGAAGGTGAGCAGTTCTTC.

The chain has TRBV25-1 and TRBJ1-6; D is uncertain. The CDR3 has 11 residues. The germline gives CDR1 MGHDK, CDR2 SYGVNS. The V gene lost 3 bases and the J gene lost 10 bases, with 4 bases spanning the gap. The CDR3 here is CASSDGSPLHF. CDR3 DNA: TGTGCCAGCAGTGACGGGTCACCCCTCCACTTT. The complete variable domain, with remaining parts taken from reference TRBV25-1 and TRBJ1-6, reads EADIYQTPRYLVIGTGKKITLECSQTMGHDKMYWYQQDPGMELHLIHYSYGVNSTEKGDLSSESTVSRIRTEHFPLTLESARPSHTSQYLCASSDGSPLHFGNGTRLTVT.

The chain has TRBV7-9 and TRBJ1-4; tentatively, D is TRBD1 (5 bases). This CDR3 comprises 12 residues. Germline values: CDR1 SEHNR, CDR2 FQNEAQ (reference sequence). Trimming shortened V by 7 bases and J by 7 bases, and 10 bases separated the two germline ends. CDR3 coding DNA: TGTGCCAGCAAACGGGGGGGTGAAAAACTGTTTTTT. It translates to CASKRGGEKLFF.

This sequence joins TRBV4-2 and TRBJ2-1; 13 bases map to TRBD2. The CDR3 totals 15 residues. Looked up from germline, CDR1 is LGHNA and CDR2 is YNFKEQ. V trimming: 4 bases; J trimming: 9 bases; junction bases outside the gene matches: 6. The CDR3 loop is CASSPWTSGGGEQFF. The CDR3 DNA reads TGTGCCAGCAGCCCATGGACTAGCGGGGGTGGTGAGCAGTTCTTC.

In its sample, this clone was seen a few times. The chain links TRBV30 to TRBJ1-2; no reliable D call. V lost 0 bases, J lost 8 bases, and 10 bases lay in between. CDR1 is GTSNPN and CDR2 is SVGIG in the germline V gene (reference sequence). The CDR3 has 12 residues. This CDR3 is CAWSVGGSGYTF. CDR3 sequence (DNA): TGTGCCTGGAGTGTAGGCGGCTCGGGCTACACCTTC.

The CDR3: CASSLVRSRAGTGELFF. The CDR3 DNA is TGTGCCAGCAGCTTGGTCAGGTCCAGGGCTGGCACCGGGGAGCTGTTTTTT. V gene TRBV7-8 combines with J gene TRBJ2-2; maybe TRBD1 (5 bases). Trimming took 3 bases from V and 4 from J, leaving 18 bases between them. The CDR3 length is 17 residues. Germline lookup yields CDR1 SGHVS and CDR2 FQNEAQ.

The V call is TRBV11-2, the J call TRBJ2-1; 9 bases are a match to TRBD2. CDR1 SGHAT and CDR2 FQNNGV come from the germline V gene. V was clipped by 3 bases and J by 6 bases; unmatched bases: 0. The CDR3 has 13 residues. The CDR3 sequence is CASSFSGGNEQFF. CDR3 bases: TGTGCCAGCAGCTTTAGCGGGGGCAATGAGCAGTTCTTC.

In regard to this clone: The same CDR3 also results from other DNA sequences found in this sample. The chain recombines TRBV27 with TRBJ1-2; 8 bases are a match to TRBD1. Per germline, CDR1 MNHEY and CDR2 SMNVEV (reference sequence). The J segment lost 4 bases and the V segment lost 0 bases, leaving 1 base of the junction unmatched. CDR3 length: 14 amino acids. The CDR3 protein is CASSLSGQGYGYTF. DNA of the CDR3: TGTGCCAGCAGTTTATCAGGACAGGGCTATGGCTACACCTTC.

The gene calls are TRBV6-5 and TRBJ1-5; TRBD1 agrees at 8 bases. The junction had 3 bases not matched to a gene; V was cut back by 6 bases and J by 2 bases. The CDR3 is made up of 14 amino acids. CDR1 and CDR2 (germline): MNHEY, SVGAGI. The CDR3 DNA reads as TGTGCCAGCAGCGACAGGGGCCGCAATCAGCCCCAGCATTTT. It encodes CASSDRGRNQPQHF.

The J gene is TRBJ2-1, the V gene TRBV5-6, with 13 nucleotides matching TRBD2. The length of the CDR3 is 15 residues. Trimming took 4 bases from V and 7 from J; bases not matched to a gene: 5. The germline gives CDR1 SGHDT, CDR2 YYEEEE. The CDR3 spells CASSTSGGASNEQFF. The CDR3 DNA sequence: TGTGCCAGCAGCACTAGCGGGGGGGCCTCGAATGAGCAGTTCTTC.

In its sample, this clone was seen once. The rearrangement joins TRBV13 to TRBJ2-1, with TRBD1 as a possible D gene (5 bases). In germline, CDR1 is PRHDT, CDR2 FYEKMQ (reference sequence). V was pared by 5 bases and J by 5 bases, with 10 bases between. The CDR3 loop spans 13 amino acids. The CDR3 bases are TGTGCCAGCAGCCAGACAGCTAACAATGAGCAGTTCTTC. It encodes CASSQTANNEQFF.

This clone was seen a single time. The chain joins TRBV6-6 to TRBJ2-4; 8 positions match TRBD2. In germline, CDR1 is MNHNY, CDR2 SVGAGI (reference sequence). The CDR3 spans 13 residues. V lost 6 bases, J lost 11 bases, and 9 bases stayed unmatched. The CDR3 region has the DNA TGTGCCAGCAGGGGTAGCGGGGAGGGGGTTCAGTACTTC. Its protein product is CASRGSGEGVQYF.

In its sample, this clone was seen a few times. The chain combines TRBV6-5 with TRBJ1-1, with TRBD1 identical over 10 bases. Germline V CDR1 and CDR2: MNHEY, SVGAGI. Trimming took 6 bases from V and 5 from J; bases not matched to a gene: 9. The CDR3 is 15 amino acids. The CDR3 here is CASRPTGQGGTEAFF. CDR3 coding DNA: TGTGCCAGCAGGCCTACTGGACAGGGGGGGACTGAAGCTTTCTTT.

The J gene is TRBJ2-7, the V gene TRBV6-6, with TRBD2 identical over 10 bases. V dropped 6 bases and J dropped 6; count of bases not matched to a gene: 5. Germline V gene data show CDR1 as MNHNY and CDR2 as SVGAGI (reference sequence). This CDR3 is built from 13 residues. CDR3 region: CASRLAGFVEQYV. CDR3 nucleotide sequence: TGTGCCAGCAGACTAGCGGGGTTCGTCGAGCAGTACGTC.

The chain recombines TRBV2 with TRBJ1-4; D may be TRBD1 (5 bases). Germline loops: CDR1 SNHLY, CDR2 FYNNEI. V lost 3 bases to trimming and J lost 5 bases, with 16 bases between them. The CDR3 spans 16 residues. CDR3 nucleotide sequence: TGTGCCAGCAGTGATCACGGGGCGCGGGGCAATGAAAAACTGTTTTTT. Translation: CASSDHGARGNEKLFF.

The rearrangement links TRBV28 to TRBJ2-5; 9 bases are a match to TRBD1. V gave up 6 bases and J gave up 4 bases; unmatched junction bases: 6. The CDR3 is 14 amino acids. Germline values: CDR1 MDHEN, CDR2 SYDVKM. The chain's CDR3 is CASSQQGAVETQYF. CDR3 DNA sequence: TGTGCCAGCAGCCAACAGGGGGCGGTAGAGACCCAGTACTTC.

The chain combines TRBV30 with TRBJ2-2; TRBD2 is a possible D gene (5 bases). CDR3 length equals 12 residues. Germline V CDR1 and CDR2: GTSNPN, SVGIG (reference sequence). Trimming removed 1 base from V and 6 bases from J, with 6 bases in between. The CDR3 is CAWSGRSGELFF. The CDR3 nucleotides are TGTGCCTGGAGTGGGAGGTCCGGGGAGCTGTTTTTT. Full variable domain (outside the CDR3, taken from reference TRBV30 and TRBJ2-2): SQTIHQWPATLVQPVGSPLSLECTVEGTSNPNLYWYRQAAGRGLQLLFYSVGIGQISSEVPQNLSASRPQDRQFILSSKKLLLSDSGFYLCAWSGRSGELFFGEGSRLTVL.

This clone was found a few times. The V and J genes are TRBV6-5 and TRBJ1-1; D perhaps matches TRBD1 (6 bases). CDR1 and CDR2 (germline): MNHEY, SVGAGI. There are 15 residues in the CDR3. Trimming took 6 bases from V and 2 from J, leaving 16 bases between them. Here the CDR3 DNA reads TGTGCCAGCAGAGACAGGACCCCCCCAAACACTGAAGCTTTCTTT. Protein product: CASRDRTPPNTEAFF.

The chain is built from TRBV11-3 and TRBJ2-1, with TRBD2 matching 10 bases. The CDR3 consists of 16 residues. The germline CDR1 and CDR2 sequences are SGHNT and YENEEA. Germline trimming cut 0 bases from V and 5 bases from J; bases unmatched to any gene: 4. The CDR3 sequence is CASSLEAGGLNNEQFF. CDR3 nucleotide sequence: TGTGCCAGCAGCTTAGAAGCGGGGGGGCTGAACAATGAGCAGTTCTTC.

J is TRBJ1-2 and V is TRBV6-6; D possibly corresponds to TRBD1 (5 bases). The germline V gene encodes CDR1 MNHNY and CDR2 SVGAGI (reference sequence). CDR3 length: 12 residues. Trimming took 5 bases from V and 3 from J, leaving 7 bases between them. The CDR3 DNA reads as TGTGCCAGCAGTCAGGGAGACTATGGCTACACCTTC. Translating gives CASSQGDYGYTF.